These T cell receptor beta chains were read from a single sample in a study of T cells in Graves' hyperthyroidism and ophthalmopathy. TCRdb called the multiplex PCR reads again in MiXCR, with one record for every CDR3 protein. The data hold about 740,000 distinct CDR3 sequences, with around 13% observed a single time. Source material: blood. Source of these receptors: a woman between 18 and 30 years old with Graves' hyperthyroidism. CDR3s include the opening cysteine and the closing phenylalanine or tryptophan. Fields, in order: D gene, J gene, clone size, V gene, CDR3 protein, CDR3 DNA. D genes are given only for firm matches. The size of a clone is reported for some rows only, either as once, few or many, or as a class for expanded clones.

TRBD1	TRBJ2-4	.	TRBV18	CASSPPTGGKNIQYF	TGTGCCAGCTCACCACCAACAGGGGGCAAAAACATTCAGTACTTC
TRBD2	TRBJ2-2	.	TRBV14	CASSQAAGAPGTGELFF	TGTGCCAGCAGCCAAGCAGCGGGAGCCCCGGGAACCGGGGAGCTGTTTTTT
TRBD1	TRBJ1-5	many	TRBV27	CASSPIGTGKPPQHF	TGTGCCAGCAGTCCCATAGGGACAGGGAAGCCACCCCAGCATTTT
.	TRBJ1-1	few	TRBV6-1	CASSPRWDTEAFF	TGTGCCAGCAGTCCCCGGTGGGACACTGAAGCTTTCTTT
.	TRBJ2-2	many	TRBV2	CASSPNPPGGTGELFF	TGTGCCAGCAGTCCCAATCCCCCGGGTGGCACCGGGGAGCTGTTTTTT
.	TRBJ2-2	few	TRBV5-6	CASSLVGRPDTGELFF	TGTGCCAGCAGCTTGGTTGGGCGACCAGACACCGGGGAGCTGTTTTTT
TRBD2	TRBJ2-7	many	TRBV20-1	CSATEREASYEQYF	TGCAGTGCTACCGAGCGGGAGGCGTCCTACGAGCAGTACTTC
.	TRBJ1-5	.	TRBV6-5	CASSYSLRRAFYSNQPQHF	TGTGCCAGCAGTTACTCTTTACGTCGGGCTTTTTATAGCAATCAGCCCCAGCATTTT
TRBD1	TRBJ1-2	many	TRBV7-9	CASSLAGQPFYGYTF	TGTGCCAGCAGCTTAGCGGGACAGCCCTTCTATGGCTACACCTTC
.	TRBJ1-1	many	TRBV4-1	CASSQEGWRVEAAFF	TGCGCCAGCAGCCAAGAGGGGTGGAGGGTCGAAGCAGCTTTCTTT
.	TRBJ1-1	few	TRBV7-9	CASSSLIWGRNTEAFF	TGTGCCAGCAGCTCCCTCATTTGGGGCAGGAACACTGAAGCTTTCTTT
.	TRBJ1-2	.	TRBV3-1	CASSYTGYGYTF	TGTGCCAGCAGTTACACGGGATATGGCTACACCTTC
.	TRBJ2-7	many	TRBV3-1	CASSLSWGRSYEQYF	TGTGCCAGCAGCCTTTCTTGGGGCCGCTCCTACGAGCAGTACTTC
.	TRBJ1-1	many	TRBV28	CASHGQMNTEAFF	TGTGCCAGCCACGGACAGATGAACACTGAAGCTTTCTTT
.	TRBJ2-3	many	TRBV28	CASSLEGDGDTQYF	TGTGCCAGCAGTTTAGAAGGGGACGGCGATACGCAGTATTTT
TRBD2	TRBJ2-1	many	TRBV15	CATSRNLGRSYNEQFF	TGTGCCACCAGCAGAAACCTCGGGAGGTCCTACAATGAGCAGTTCTTC
TRBD1	TRBJ2-1	many	TRBV24-1	CATSDPGQGYHNEQFF	TGTGCCACCAGTGATCCGGGACAGGGTTATCACAATGAGCAGTTCTTC
TRBD2	TRBJ2-7	.	TRBV19	CASSAAGIRGAYEQYF	TGTGCCAGTAGTGCAGCGGGAATCCGCGGGGCCTACGAGCAGTACTTC
TRBD2	TRBJ2-3	many	TRBV3-1	CASSPRGAGSTDTQYF	TGTGCCAGCAGCCCGCGCGGAGCGGGGAGCACAGATACGCAGTATTTT
TRBD1	TRBJ1-1	.	TRBV19	CASSVRRTGGSTEAFF	TGTGCCAGTAGTGTACGTCGGACAGGGGGTTCGACTGAAGCTTTCTTT
.	TRBJ2-7	.	TRBV4-1	CASSPPGGVPYEQYF	TGCGCCAGCAGCCCCCCAGGGGGGGTTCCCTACGAGCAGTACTTC
.	TRBJ2-3	many	TRBV7-2	CASSATGARFPDTQYF	TGTGCCAGCAGCGCCACCGGGGCTCGATTTCCAGATACGCAGTATTTT
TRBD2	TRBJ2-7	many	TRBV30	CAWSATPKVSGRAAEQYF	TGTGCCTGGAGTGCGACGCCAAAGGTCAGCGGGAGGGCCGCCGAGCAGTACTTC
.	TRBJ2-3	many	TRBV12-3/TRBV12-4	CANRAATDTQYF	TGTGCCAATAGGGCGGCCACAGATACGCAGTATTTT